Below, 9 T cell receptor beta chains from the same sample are listed, as sequenced in a study of cytotoxic CD8 clonotypes in ibrutinib-treated CLL. Method: immunoSEQ multiplex PCR; TCRdb's copy keeps in-frame clones and lacks some. The data contain about 120,000 clones, 55% to 75% of them seen just once; the ten biggest clones take up around a third. The sequences come from PBMCs, collected after 24 months of ibrutinib treatment. The source is a human donor with chronic lymphocytic leukemia.

The rearrangement joins TRBV6-4 to TRBJ1-2; 11 bases are shared with TRBD1. CDR1 is MRHNA, CDR2 SNTAGT, per germline. The junction had 15 bases not matched to a gene; V was cut back by 8 bases and J by 7 bases. The CDR3 consists of 16 residues. The CDR3 nucleotides are TGTGCCAGCGAGGGTTCTTCGGACAGGGGGCTGGGTGGCTACACCTTC. This codes for CASEGSSDRGLGGYTF.

V and J are TRBV5-4 and TRBJ2-1; maybe TRBD2 (5 bases). V lost 4 bases and J lost 6, with 17 bases in between. The CDR3 is 15 residues long. CDR1 is SGHNT, CDR2 YYREEE, per germline (reference sequence). CDR3 protein: CASSRRSGIGNEQFF. Here the CDR3 DNA reads TGTGCCAGCAGCCGCCGGAGCGGCATCGGCAATGAGCAGTTCTTC.

This clone was seen more than once but under ten times. V usage is TRBV5-1 and J usage is TRBJ2-7, with unresolved D. The V gene lost 5 bases and the J gene lost 3 bases, with 18 bases spanning the gap. This CDR3 region has 15 residues. Germline V lookup: CDR1 SGHRS, CDR2 YFSETQ. CDR3 in DNA: TGCGCCAGCAGTTCTGGGTCGACAAAAGTCTACGAGCAGTACTTC. Its translation: CASSSGSTKVYEQYF.

The chain recombines TRBV4-3 with TRBJ1-2, with D possibly matching TRBD1 (6 bases). This CDR3 has 14 residues. V was clipped by 1 base and J by 7 bases, with 13 bases between them. Germline V gene lookup returns CDR1 LGHNA and CDR2 YSLEER. CDR3 sequence (DNA): TGCGCCAGCAGCCAAGTACAGGGAGGTACTGGCTACACCTTC. It encodes CASSQVQGGTGYTF.

V usage is TRBV30 and J usage is TRBJ2-2; tentatively, D is TRBD2 (6 bases). CDR1 GTSNPN and CDR2 SVGIG come from the germline V gene (reference sequence). The CDR3 totals 12 residues. CDR3 nucleotide sequence: TGTGCTAGGAGGGAGAACACCGGGGAGCTGTTTTTT. Its translation is CARRENTGELFF. The complete variable domain, with remaining parts taken from reference TRBV30 and TRBJ2-2, reads SQTIHQWPATLVQPVGSPLSLECTVEGTSNPNLYWYRQAAGRGLQLLFYSVGIGQISSEVPQNLSASRPQDRQFILSSKKLLLSDSGFYLCARRENTGELFFGEGSRLTVL.

The chain employs TRBV7-6 and TRBJ1-3, with TRBD1 matching 7 bases. V trimming: 2 bases; J trimming: 2 bases; junction bases outside the gene matches: 0. The length of the CDR3 is 14 residues. The V gene's germline CDR1 is SGHVS and CDR2 FNYEAQ. The CDR3 coding sequence is TGTGCCAGCAGCTTACAGGGGGCTGGAAACACCATATATTTT. Its translation: CASSLQGAGNTIYF.

The CDR3 reads CASSILTGGNTGELFF. CDR3 nucleotides: TGCGCCAGCAGCATCCTCACAGGGGGGAACACCGGGGAGCTGTTTTTT. This sequence joins TRBV5-1 and TRBJ2-2; TRBD1 matches 8 bases. V was clipped by 4 bases and J by 1 base; unmatched bases: 6. The CDR3 extends over 16 amino acids. CDR1 SGHRS and CDR2 YFSETQ come from the germline V gene.

This chain connects TRBV2 to TRBJ2-5, with D perhaps TRBD2 (6 bases). The CDR3 length is 11 residues. Germline V gene data show CDR1 as SNHLY and CDR2 as FYNNEI. The ends were cut back, 9 bases at V and 5 bases at J, with 10 bases in the middle. CDR3 nucleotide sequence: TGTGCCAGTGGGGAGGTGGAGACCCAGTACTTC. This translates into CASGEVETQYF.

The chain is built from TRBV28 and TRBJ2-4, with D possibly TRBD2 on 5 matching bases. Trimming pared 7 bases from V and 1 base from J, leaving 11 bases between. The CDR3 is made up of 14 amino acids. Germline CDR1 is MDHEN and CDR2 is SYDVKM. The CDR3 DNA is TGTGCCAGCAACCCCGGGGAGGCCAAAAACATTCAGTACTTC. Translated: CASNPGEAKNIQYF. The full variable domain, rest sourced from reference TRBV28 and TRBJ2-4, is DVKVTQSSRYLVKRTGEKVFLECVQDMDHENMFWYRQDPGLGLRLIYFSYDVKMKEKGDIPEGYSVSREKKERFSLILESASTNQTSMYLCASNPGEAKNIQYFGAGTRLSVL.